A selection of T cell receptor beta chains follows, all from one sample in a study of technical replicates of blood from a handful of donors. This table comes from immunoSEQ multiplex PCR, and its TCRdb copy is limited to in-frame clones, with some not included. The table lists 80,000 or so clones, roughly 94% of them singletons. The sample consisted of T cells isolated from PBMCs. The receptors were gathered from a human donor in good health. Each CDR3 is given with its conserved first and last residue. The D gene is left open where the match is weak. Clone size is stated in some rows and not others, as once, few, many or a class when expanded.

j_call clone_size d_call v_call cdr3_aa cdr3_nt
TRBJ2-3 - - TRBV5-1 CASSLQGVGWDTQYF TGCGCCAGCAGCTTGCAAGGGGTTGGTTGGGATACGCAGTATTTT
TRBJ1-5 - TRBD1 TRBV27 CASSAYRQGGNQPQHF TGTGCCAGCAGTGCCTACCGACAGGGCGGCAATCAGCCCCAGCATTTT
TRBJ2-7 - - TRBV11-3 CASSLGLGSYEQYF TGTGCCAGCAGCTTGGGACTGGGATCCTACGAGCAGTACTTC
TRBJ1-5 - - TRBV6-6 CASSYPSKPQHF TGTGCCAGCAGTTACCCTAGTAAGCCCCAGCATTTT
TRBJ2-7 - TRBD1 TRBV6-4 CASSEAQGAKYEQYF TGTGCCAGCAGTGAAGCGCAGGGGGCCAAATACGAGCAGTACTTC
TRBJ2-1 - TRBD2 TRBV6-6 CASMESGRRFWEQFF TGTGCCAGCATGGAGAGCGGGAGGCGTTTTTGGGAGCAGTTCTTC
TRBJ2-4 - - TRBV27 CASSTRVGLPLAKNIQYF TGTGCCAGCAGTACCCGAGTCGGACTACCTTTAGCCAAAAACATTCAGTACTTC
TRBJ1-1 - - TRBV7-2 CASSLEAGVTEAFF TGTGCCAGCAGCTTGGAGGCAGGGGTAACTGAAGCTTTCTTT
TRBJ1-2 - - TRBV5-6 CASSLALSYTF TGTGCCAGCAGCTTGGCCTTAAGCTACACCTTC
TRBJ2-7 - TRBD1 TRBV10-1 CASSGQAEEQYF TGCGCCAGCAGCGGACAGGCAGAAGAGCAGTACTTC
TRBJ2-7 - - TRBV30 CAWNSGYEQYF TGTGCCTGGAATTCAGGCTACGAGCAGTACTTC
TRBJ2-7 few - TRBV5-4 CASGNSYEQYF TGTGCCAGCGGCAACTCCTACGAGCAGTACTTC
TRBJ2-7 - - TRBV6-1 CASSFLTLSYEQYF TGTGCCAGCAGTTTTCTGACACTTTCCTACGAGCAGTACTTC
TRBJ1-1 - - TRBV29-1 CSVAKQNTEAFF TGCAGCGTTGCCAAACAGAACACTGAAGCTTTCTTT
TRBJ1-2 - TRBD1 TRBV7-8 CASSLVVDRGRNGYTF TGTGCCAGCAGCTTAGTTGTTGACAGGGGGCGAAATGGCTACACCTTC
TRBJ2-1 - TRBD2 TRBV13 CASSQISRTSDNEQFF TGTGCCAGCAGCCAGATCAGTCGGACTAGCGATAATGAGCAGTTCTTC
TRBJ1-1 - - TRBV29-1 CSVVYSGTEAFF TGCAGCGTTGTCTATTCAGGGACTGAAGCTTTCTTT
TRBJ1-1 once - TRBV11-3 CASSWGGNTEAFF TGTGCCAGCTCCTGGGGGGGGAACACTGAAGCTTTCTTT
TRBJ2-5 - - TRBV6-1 CASSEPREQETQYF TGTGCCAGCAGTGAACCCCGGGAGCAAGAGACCCAGTACTTC
TRBJ1-5 - - TRBV5-1 CASSPWTDQPQHF TGCGCCAGCAGCCCGTGGACAGATCAGCCCCAGCATTTT
TRBJ2-5 - - TRBV5-1 CASRIDLKTQYF TGCGCCAGCAGGATAGACTTGAAGACCCAGTACTTC
TRBJ2-1 once - TRBV4-2 CASSQDLAGLYNEQFF TGTGCCAGCAGCCAAGATCTGGCGGGCCTATACAATGAGCAGTTCTTC
TRBJ1-4 - - TRBV5-6 CASSLKFIGGREKLFF TGTGCCAGCAGCTTGAAGTTTATCGGCGGGAGAGAAAAACTGTTTTTT
TRBJ2-1 - - TRBV30 CAWSTGGSYNEQFF TGTGCCTGGAGTACAGGTGGCTCCTACAATGAGCAGTTCTTC
TRBJ1-3 - - TRBV7-3 CASSPLSGGAGNTIYF TGTGCCAGCAGCCCCTTATCGGGCGGGGCTGGAAACACCATATATTTT
TRBJ2-3 - - TRBV7-9 CASSLGEGGTDTQYF TGTGCCAGCAGCTTAGGCGAGGGGGGCACAGATACGCAGTATTTT
TRBJ1-4 few TRBD1 TRBV7-9 CASSLGTGGTNEKLFF TGTGCCAGCAGCTTAGGGACAGGGGGAACTAATGAAAAACTGTTTTTT
TRBJ2-2 - - TRBV30 CAWSRLATNTGELFF TGTGCCTGGAGTCGGCTAGCGACAAACACCGGGGAGCTGTTTTTT
TRBJ2-7 - - TRBV9 CASSPPPGGPGEQYF TGTGCCAGCAGCCCTCCCCCCGGAGGGCCGGGGGAGCAGTACTTC
TRBJ1-2 - - TRBV29-1 CSVAGGSVPQKQVGGYTF TGCAGCGTTGCCGGCGGCAGCGTACCGCAAAAACAGGTTGGGGGCTACACCTTC
TRBJ1-2 - TRBD1 TRBV30 CAWSQGGQGIPNYGYTF TGTGCCTGGAGTCAAGGGGGACAGGGGATTCCAAACTATGGCTACACCTTC
TRBJ2-2 - TRBD2 TRBV27 CASKEGGWNTGELFF TGTGCCAGCAAGGAGGGAGGGTGGAACACCGGGGAGCTGTTTTTT
TRBJ2-7 once - TRBV2 CASSGIGGTYEQYF TGTGCCAGCAGTGGAATAGGGGGTACCTACGAGCAGTACTTC
TRBJ1-1 - TRBD1 TRBV29-1 CSAGQGGAYTEAFF TGCAGCGCTGGACAGGGAGGGGCCTATACTGAAGCTTTCTTT
TRBJ2-7 - TRBD2 TRBV28 CASSDLAGFHYEQYF TGTGCCAGCAGTGATCTAGCGGGGTTCCATTACGAGCAGTACTTC
TRBJ2-4 - TRBD1 TRBV11-3 CASSLTGLVKNIQYF TGTGCCAGCAGCTTGACAGGGTTGGTCAAAAACATTCAGTACTTC
TRBJ2-1 - TRBD2 TRBV14 CASSPKGRANEQFF TGTGCCAGCAGCCCCAAGGGGAGGGCTAATGAGCAGTTCTTC
TRBJ2-2 - TRBD1 TRBV5-4 CASSLDGQGNTGELFF TGTGCCAGCAGCTTGGATGGACAGGGTAACACCGGGGAGCTGTTTTTT
TRBJ2-7 - - TRBV30 CACAAESSYEQYF TGTGCCTGCGCGGCGGAATCCTCCTACGAGCAGTACTTC
TRBJ2-3 - TRBD2 TRBV7-2 CASSLASGPTDTQYF TGTGCCAGCAGCTTAGCTAGCGGGCCCACAGATACGCAGTATTTT
TRBJ2-3 - TRBD2 TRBV7-9 CASSLALAGEITDTQYF TGTGCCAGCAGCTTAGCGTTAGCGGGAGAGATCACAGATACGCAGTATTTT
TRBJ2-3 - TRBD2 TRBV2 CASSREGLSTDTQYF TGTGCCAGCAGTAGGGAGGGCCTTAGCACAGATACGCAGTATTTT
TRBJ2-5 - - TRBV10-3 CAISETGQETQYF TGTGCCATCAGTGAGACGGGGCAAGAGACCCAGTACTTC
TRBJ1-5 - - TRBV10-3 CAISESKGVGPQHF TGTGCCATCAGTGAGTCGAAGGGGGTGGGACCCCAGCATTTT
TRBJ2-7 - - TRBV11-2 CASSLGSGYGFYEQYF TGTGCCAGCAGCTTAGGCTCCGGGTATGGATTCTACGAGCAGTACTTC
TRBJ2-5 - - TRBV11-3 CASSLAPALGQETQYF TGTGCCAGCAGCTTAGCGCCAGCGTTGGGCCAAGAGACCCAGTACTTC
TRBJ1-4 - TRBD1 TRBV9 CASSVTGDPTNEKLFF TGTGCCAGCAGCGTGACAGGGGATCCAACTAATGAAAAACTGTTTTTT
TRBJ2-7 - TRBD1 TRBV6-5 CASSYRDRGSEQYF TGTGCCAGCAGTTACCGGGACAGGGGCTCCGAGCAGTACTTC
TRBJ2-5 - TRBD2 TRBV4-2 CASSQTGLAGVEETQYF TGTGCCAGCAGCCAAACCGGACTAGCGGGAGTAGAAGAGACCCAGTACTTC
TRBJ1-1 - - TRBV6-1 CASSDSDTEAFF TGTGCCAGCAGTGATAGCGACACTGAAGCTTTCTTT
TRBJ2-7 - - TRBV6-5 CASSYSSGFEQYF TGTGCCAGCAGTTACTCCTCAGGGTTCGAGCAGTACTTC
TRBJ2-3 once TRBD2 TRBV18 CASSPRGLAGRTDTQYF TGTGCCAGCTCACCCCGCGGACTAGCGGGAAGAACAGATACGCAGTATTTT